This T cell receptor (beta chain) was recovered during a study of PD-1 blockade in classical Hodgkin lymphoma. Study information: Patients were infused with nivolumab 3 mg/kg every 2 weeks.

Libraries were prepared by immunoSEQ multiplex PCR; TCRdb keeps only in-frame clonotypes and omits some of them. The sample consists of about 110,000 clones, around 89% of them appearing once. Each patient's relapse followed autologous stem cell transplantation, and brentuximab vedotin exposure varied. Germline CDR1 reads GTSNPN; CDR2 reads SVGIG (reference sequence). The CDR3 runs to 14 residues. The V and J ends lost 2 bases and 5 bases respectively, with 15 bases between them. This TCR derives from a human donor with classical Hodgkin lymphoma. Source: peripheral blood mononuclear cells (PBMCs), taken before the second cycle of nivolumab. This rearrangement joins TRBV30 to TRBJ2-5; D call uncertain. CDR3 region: CAWSRPMYGETQYF. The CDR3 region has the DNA TGTGCCTGGAGTCGACCGATGTATGGGGAGACCCAGTACTTC. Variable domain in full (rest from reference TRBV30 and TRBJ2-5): SQTIHQWPATLVQPVGSPLSLECTVEGTSNPNLYWYRQAAGRGLQLLFYSVGIGQISSEVPQNLSASRPQDRQFILSSKKLLLSDSGFYLCAWSRPMYGETQYFGPGTRLLVL.